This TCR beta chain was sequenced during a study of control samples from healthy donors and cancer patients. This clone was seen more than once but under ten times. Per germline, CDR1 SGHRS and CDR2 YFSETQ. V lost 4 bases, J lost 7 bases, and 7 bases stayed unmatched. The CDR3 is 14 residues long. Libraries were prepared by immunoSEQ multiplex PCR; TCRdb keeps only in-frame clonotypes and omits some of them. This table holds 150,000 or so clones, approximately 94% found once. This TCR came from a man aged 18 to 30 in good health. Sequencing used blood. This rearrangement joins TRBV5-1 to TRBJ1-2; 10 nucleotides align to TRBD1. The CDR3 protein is CASSPDRGERGYTF. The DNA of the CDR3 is TGCGCCAGCAGCCCGGACAGGGGGGAACGTGGCTACACCTTC. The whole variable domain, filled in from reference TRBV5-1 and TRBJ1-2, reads KAGVTQTPRYLIKTRGQQVTLSCSPISGHRSVSWYQQTPGQGLQFLFEYFSETQRNKGNFPGRFSGRQFSNSRSEMNVSTLELGDSALYLCASSPDRGERGYTFGSGTRLTVV.